This TCR beta chain is drawn from a study of PD-L1 blockade in urothelial cancer. Whole-study context: About 90% of the roughly 30 patients were men who had bladder-origin urothelial cancer. Samples came from 3 weeks, at the second dose, and 6 weeks into treatment. Study outcomes and limitations: Better survival was forecast by a pretreatment blood TCR clonality below the median.

The repertoire was sequenced with immunoSEQ multiplex PCR; TCRdb's copy has only in-frame clones and lacks some. The data contain about 37,000 clones, 82% of them singletons. This CDR3 has 15 amino acids. Per germline, CDR1 SEHNR and CDR2 FQNEAQ (reference sequence). About this clone itself: The antigen is unknown. The junction departs from germline at one end; a sequencing error may be responsible.

Enrolled patients showed locally advanced or metastatic urothelial carcinoma. The rearrangement links TRBV7-9 to TRBJ1-2, with TRBD1 matching 9 bases. This receptor was identified in a man in his sixties with urothelial cancer. The sequences come from PBMCs, collected around atezolizumab (anti-PD-L1) treatment. CDR3 in amino acids: CAGSLERQGDYGYTF. The CDR3 coding sequence is TGTGCCGGCAGCTTAGAGAGACAGGGGGACTATGGCTACACCTTC.